This is a list of T cell receptor beta chains from one sample in a study of blood T cell repertoires in COVID-19. The repertoire was sequenced with immunoSEQ multiplex PCR; TCRdb's copy has only in-frame clones and lacks some. The table includes around 97,000 clones, approximately 90% detected once. Input material: peripheral blood. All receptors come from a woman older than 75 in a cohort sampled during active COVID-19. The CDR3 runs from the conserved cysteine through the conserved F or W. Each record gives: V gene, J gene, D gene, clone size, CDR3 protein, CDR3 DNA. A D gene is named only where the DNA matches it firmly. A clone size is listed for some rows: how often the clone was seen (once, few, many), or a class if it is expanded.

V: TRBV27
J: TRBJ2-1
D: TRBD2
size: once
CDR3: CASSRSSGNSYNEQFF
DNA: TGTGCCAGCAGCCGAAGTAGCGGGAATTCCTACAATGAGCAGTTCTTC

V: TRBV3-1/TRBV3-2
J: TRBJ2-1
D: NA
size: NA
CDR3: CASSHMNEQFF
DNA: TGTGCCAGCAGCCATATGAATGAGCAGTTCTTC

V: TRBV5-1
J: TRBJ2-1
D: NA
size: NA
CDR3: CASSPLRGTNEQFF
DNA: TGCGCCAGCAGCCCCCTCAGAGGGACAAATGAGCAGTTCTTC

V: TRBV19
J: TRBJ2-7
D: TRBD1
size: NA
CDR3: CASSIELDRGREQYF
DNA: TGTGCCAGTAGTATCGAGCTGGACAGGGGGCGCGAGCAGTACTTC

V: TRBV27
J: TRBJ1-5
D: TRBD1
size: NA
CDR3: CASRRTGTGPLNQPQHF
DNA: TGTGCCAGCAGGCGGACCGGGACAGGGCCACTTAATCAGCCCCAGCATTTT

V: TRBV15
J: TRBJ1-4
D: NA
size: NA
CDR3: CATRWGTSTNEKLFF
DNA: TGTGCCACCCGGTGGGGGACTTCAACTAATGAAAAACTGTTTTTT

V: TRBV3-1/TRBV3-2
J: TRBJ2-7
D: NA
size: NA
CDR3: CASSQGGRGYEQYF
DNA: TGTGCCAGCAGCCAAGGCGGCCGGGGCTACGAGCAGTACTTC

V: TRBV6-5
J: TRBJ2-3
D: TRBD2
size: NA
CDR3: CASSYGGGTQYF
DNA: TGTGCCAGCAGTTACGGGGGGGGTACGCAGTATTTT

V: TRBV15
J: TRBJ2-1
D: TRBD2
size: NA
CDR3: CATSRQTGTTGNEQFF
DNA: TGTGCCACCAGCAGACAGACCGGGACTACGGGCAATGAGCAGTTCTTC

V: TRBV6-1
J: TRBJ1-1
D: TRBD1
size: NA
CDR3: CASSDRTGPTRNTEAFF
DNA: TGTGCCAGCAGTGATAGGACAGGCCCCACCCGGAACACTGAAGCTTTCTTT

V: TRBV27
J: TRBJ2-5
D: NA
size: NA
CDR3: CASRKSTGFYKETQYF
DNA: TGTGCCAGCAGGAAATCGACAGGCTTTTACAAAGAGACCCAGTACTTC

V: TRBV7-9
J: TRBJ1-2
D: NA
size: NA
CDR3: CASILDGRAYGYTF
DNA: TGTGCCAGCATCCTGGACGGCAGGGCCTATGGCTACACCTTC

V: TRBV7-3
J: TRBJ1-3
D: TRBD1
size: NA
CDR3: CASSLGQGSGNTIYF
DNA: TGTGCCAGCAGCTTGGGACAGGGGAGCGGAAACACCATATATTTT

V: TRBV18
J: TRBJ2-3
D: TRBD2
size: NA
CDR3: CASSPPTGLAGDTQYF
DNA: TGTGCCAGCTCACCCCCAACGGGACTAGCGGGAGATACGCAGTATTTT